Below are 21 T cell receptor beta chains sequenced from a single sample in a study of blood T cells in healthy people across ages. The second PCR ran about 6 to 12 cycles with a sample-barcoded 5' primer and J-beta primers. TCRdb re-derived calls from the 5' RACE reads in MiXCR, one entry per CDR3 protein. The sample consists of some 930,000 distinct CDR3 sequences, just under 30% of them appearing once. These sequences were also reported in another study, on T cells of mothers and their children.

The source material was blood. The source is a woman in her thirties or forties in good health.

The CDR3 region is CASSLGARAGYGYTF. For the CDR3, the DNA is TGTGCCAGCAGCTTAGGTGCGAGGGCGGGGTATGGCTACACCTTC. The genes are TRBV11-2 and TRBJ1-2; D unresolved. Germline V lookup: CDR1 SGHAT, CDR2 FQNNGV. CDR3 size: 15 residues. V lost 1 base to trimming and J lost 5 bases, with 14 bases between them.

The genes are TRBV29-1 and TRBJ2-2, with D possibly being TRBD1 (5 bases). Germline V lookup: CDR1 SQVTM, CDR2 ANQGSEA. The CDR3 runs to 12 residues. V was shortened by 7 bases and J by 7 bases, with 13 bases between the two germline ends. Here the CDR3 DNA reads TGCAGCGGCTCAGGGTTGGTCGGGGAGCTGTTTTTT. Translation gives CSGSGLVGELFF.

The chain has TRBV6-2 or TRBV6-3 and TRBJ1-2; D not certain. The CDR3 runs 16 residues. V gave up 0 bases and J gave up 3 bases, with 14 bases separating them. CDR1 and CDR2 (germline): MNHEY, SVGEGT. CDR3 sequence: CASSYSKTHGDYGYTF. Here the CDR3 DNA reads TGTGCCAGCAGTTACTCAAAGACTCATGGAGACTATGGCTACACCTTC.

There are a few counts of this clonotype. The genes are TRBV7-9 and TRBJ1-2; D unclear. The V end was cut by 0 bases, the J end by 4 bases, with 6 bases between. From germline, CDR1 is SEHNR and CDR2 FQNEAQ (reference sequence). The CDR3 is made up of 13 amino acids. The CDR3 protein is CASSLAESYGYTF. CDR3 in DNA: TGTGCCAGCAGCTTAGCTGAGTCCTATGGCTACACCTTC.

The gene calls are TRBV20-1 and TRBJ2-1; D is unresolved. Trimming shortened V by 8 bases and J by 10 bases, and 15 bases separated the two germline ends. Germline V lookup: CDR1 DFQATT, CDR2 SNEGSKA (reference sequence). The length of the CDR3 is 11 residues. CDR3 in amino acids: CSYFGPWEQFF. DNA for the CDR3: TGCAGTTACTTCGGTCCATGGGAGCAGTTCTTC.

This chain connects TRBV9 to TRBJ2-5, with 7 bases lining up with TRBD2. In germline, CDR1 is SGDLS, CDR2 YYNGEE. The V gene end was trimmed by 3 bases and the J gene end by 4 bases; junction bases not matched to a gene: 6. There are 14 residues in the CDR3. CDR3 residues: CASSGAPGGETQYF. CDR3 nucleotide sequence: TGTGCCAGCAGCGGAGCCCCGGGAGGAGAGACCCAGTACTTC.

This clonotype was recorded many times. The chain carries TRBV20-1 and TRBJ2-1; no reliable D call. V lost 1 base and J lost 4, with 14 bases in between. Germline CDR1 is DFQATT and CDR2 is SNEGSKA (reference sequence). This CDR3 is 15 amino acids long. Written as DNA, the CDR3 is TGCAGTGCTAGAGCTCCTGAGGCGCCTTACAATGAGCAGTTCTTC. Residues: CSARAPEAPYNEQFF.

The V and J genes are TRBV19 and TRBJ1-1; D gene ambiguous. V was trimmed by 9 bases and J by 1 base, leaving 12 bases between them. Germline CDR1 and CDR2: LNHDA and SQIVND (reference sequence). The CDR3 contains 13 residues. CDR3 amino acids: CASSILKNTEAFF. CDR3 bases: TGTGCCAGCTCAATTCTAAAGAACACTGAAGCTTTCTTT.

A note on this clonotype: This may be a read error, as it is one base from a much larger clone. The V call is TRBV20-1, the J call TRBJ2-5, with 14 positions matching TRBD2. Germline lookup yields CDR1 DFQATT and CDR2 SNEGSKA (reference sequence). The CDR3 sequence is 13 residues long. The ends lost 5 bases at V and 4 bases at J; junction bases unmatched: 0. For the CDR3, the DNA is TGCAGTGCTGGGACTAGCGGGAGAGAGACCCAGTACTTC. As protein: CSAGTSGRETQYF.

As to this clonotype: This could be a read error, since a much larger clone is one nucleotide away. V usage is TRBV20-1 and J usage is TRBJ2-3, with 10 bases matching TRBD2. In germline, CDR1 is DFQATT, CDR2 SNEGSKA (reference sequence). The CDR3 length is 14 residues. V dropped 8 bases and J dropped 3; count of bases not matched to a gene: 8. The CDR3: CSTLSGGSTDTQYF. For the CDR3, the DNA is TGCAGTACCCTTAGCGGGGGGAGTACAGATACGCAGTATTTT.

The chain uses TRBV12-3 or TRBV12-4 and TRBJ2-4, with a possible D match to TRBD2 (5 bases). The J call is uncertain, as TRBJ2-7 better fits the DNA end. The CDR3 contains 17 residues. The CDR3: CASSPGRKVGLLYEQYF. The CDR3 DNA sequence: TGTGCCAGCAGCCCTGGGAGAAAAGTCGGGTTGCTTTACGAGCAGTACTTC.

This clonotype was seen only a few times. This chain connects TRBV6-6 to TRBJ1-6; D is perhaps TRBD1 (5 bases). The ends were cut back, 3 bases at V and 7 bases at J, with 7 bases in the middle. Germline CDR1 MNHNY, CDR2 SVGAGI (reference sequence). The CDR3 length is 13 residues. CDR3 in DNA: TGTGCCAGCAGTTATGGGGACAATTCACCCCTCCACTTT. Its protein product is CASSYGDNSPLHF.

V is TRBV2 and J is TRBJ1-6; possible D gene TRBD1, 6 bases. CDR1 and CDR2 (germline): SNHLY, FYNNEI. The CDR3 spans 15 residues. Trimming cost V 6 bases and J 8 bases, with 17 bases left between them. This CDR3 is CASRTQGIGYSPLHF. DNA of the CDR3: TGTGCCAGCAGGACCCAGGGGATCGGGTATTCACCCCTCCACTTT.

The V and J genes are TRBV20-1 and TRBJ1-5, with 9 bases aligning to TRBD1. The CDR3 sequence is 19 residues long. From germline, CDR1 is DFQATT and CDR2 SNEGSKA (reference sequence). Unmatched junction bases numbered 16, after V lost 2 bases and J lost 2 bases. The CDR3 is CSARPVSGQGPWGNQPQHF. The CDR3 DNA reads TGCAGTGCTAGACCAGTTTCGGGACAGGGCCCTTGGGGCAATCAGCCCCAGCATTTT.

Details on this clonotype: This clone may be a read error of a much larger clone one base away. The V and J genes are TRBV7-2 and TRBJ2-7, with 13 bases lining up with TRBD2. The germline V gene has CDR1 SGHTA and CDR2 FQGNSA. The CDR3 loop spans 15 amino acids. The chain's CDR3 is CASSLTSGGAYGQYF. As DNA, the CDR3 is TGTGCCAGCAGCTTAACTAGCGGGGGGGCCTACGGGCAGTACTTC.

V gene TRBV4-1 combines with J gene TRBJ1-1; tentative D call: TRBD1 (6 bases). V gave up 6 bases and J gave up 7 bases, with 18 bases separating them. Germline CDR1 and CDR2: MGHRA and YSYEKL. The CDR3 loop spans 14 amino acids. CDR3 coding DNA: TGCGCCAGCAGACCGACCGGGACATCGGGTGAAGCTTTCTTT. Its translation: CASRPTGTSGEAFF.

In DNA form, the CDR3 reads TGTGCCAGCAGTCCACTGAGTAGTGAGCAGTTCTTC. This gives the protein CASSPLSSEQFF. This chain joins TRBV12-3 or TRBV12-4 and TRBJ2-1; D uncertain. V gave up 5 bases and J gave up 9 bases, with 11 bases separating them. CDR3 size: 12 residues.

This clonotype was recorded many times. The rearrangement uses TRBV11-2 and TRBJ1-2; no firm D call. CDR1 SGHAT and CDR2 FQNNGV come from the germline V gene. V was trimmed by 3 bases and J by 6 bases, leaving 14 bases between them. The CDR3 totals 14 residues. CDR3 sequence: CASSFRDYPHGYTF. The CDR3 bases are TGTGCCAGCAGCTTCCGAGACTACCCCCATGGCTACACCTTC.

The rearrangement uses TRBV20-1 and TRBJ2-6; a possible D gene is TRBD1 (6 bases). Germline V lookup: CDR1 DFQATT, CDR2 SNEGSKA (reference sequence). This CDR3 comprises 15 residues. V was pared by 1 base and J by 4 bases, with 11 bases between. For the CDR3, the DNA is TGCAGTGCTAGAGGGGGGACACCCGGGGCCAACGTCCTGACTTTC. Translating gives CSARGGTPGANVLTF.

The chain couples TRBV6-2 or TRBV6-3 to TRBJ2-1; D is unresolved. The CDR3 is 14 amino acids. Germline V gives CDR1 MNHEY, CDR2 SVGEGT. With 6 bases removed from V and 1 base from J, the gap between germline ends came to 10 bases. The CDR3, as DNA: TGTGCCAGCAGCAAACCAGGTTCCTACAATGAGCAGTTCTTC. Protein: CASSKPGSYNEQFF.

This rearrangement joins TRBV7-2 to TRBJ2-2; TRBD1 might be the D (7 bases). This CDR3 comprises 15 residues. Germline CDR1 is SGHTA and CDR2 is FQGNSA. Trimming took 5 bases from V and 5 from J, leaving 15 bases between them. Written as DNA, the CDR3 is TGTGCCAGCAGCCCGCACAGGGGAGGAACCGGGGAGCTGTTTTTT. Translated: CASSPHRGGTGELFF.